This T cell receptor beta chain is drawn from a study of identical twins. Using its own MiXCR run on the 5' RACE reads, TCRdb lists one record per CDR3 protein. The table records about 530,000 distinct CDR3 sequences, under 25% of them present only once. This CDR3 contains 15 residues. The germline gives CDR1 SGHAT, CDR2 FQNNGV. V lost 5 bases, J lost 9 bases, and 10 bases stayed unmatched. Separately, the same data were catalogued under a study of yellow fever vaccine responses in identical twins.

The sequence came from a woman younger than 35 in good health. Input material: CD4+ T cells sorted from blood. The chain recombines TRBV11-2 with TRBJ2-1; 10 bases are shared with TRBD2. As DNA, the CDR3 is TGTGCCAGCAGCGCCGCATCTAGCGGGGGCACTGAGCAGTTCTTC. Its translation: CASSAASSGGTEQFF.